These 8 T cell receptor beta chains came from one sample sequenced in a study of T cells in Graves' hyperthyroidism and ophthalmopathy. The source material, RNA transcripts, was used to amplify TCR beta CDR3 regions. The HTBI set primed first-round TCR CDR3 RT-PCR. TCRdb re-called the multiplex PCR reads through MiXCR, storing one row per CDR3 protein. Here the sample spans a few hundred thousand distinct CDR3 sequences, roughly 25% being singletons. Input material: blood. The receptors derive from a man between 50 and 59 years old with Graves' hyperthyroidism.

This clonotype has ten or more counts. The rearrangement links TRBV30 to TRBJ2-5; 7 bases map to TRBD1. The germline CDR1 and CDR2 sequences are GTSNPN and SVGIG (reference sequence). The CDR3 has 13 amino acids. V lost 2 bases, J lost 4 bases, and 4 bases stayed unmatched. The CDR3 bases are TGTGCCTGGAGTCGAGGGGGCCCAGAGACCCAGTACTTC. It specifies CAWSRGGPETQYF. The full variable domain, in which reference TRBV30 and TRBJ2-5 provide the parts outside the CDR3, is SQTIHQWPATLVQPVGSPLSLECTVEGTSNPNLYWYRQAAGRGLQLLFYSVGIGQISSEVPQNLSASRPQDRQFILSSKKLLLSDSGFYLCAWSRGGPETQYFGPGTRLLVL.

This clonotype was picked up many times. The rearrangement joins TRBV5-1 to TRBJ1-1; unclear D gene. In germline, CDR1 is SGHRS, CDR2 YFSETQ. This CDR3 is 14 amino acids long. V dropped 4 bases and J dropped 1 base, with 11 bases sitting between them. The CDR3 sequence is CASSAVGSNTEAFF. The CDR3 DNA reads TGCGCCAGCAGCGCCGTAGGATCGAACACTGAAGCTTTCTTT. Full variable domain (rest looked up from reference TRBV5-1 and TRBJ1-1): KAGVTQTPRYLIKTRGQQVTLSCSPISGHRSVSWYQQTPGQGLQFLFEYFSETQRNKGNFPGRFSGRQFSNSRSEMNVSTLELGDSALYLCASSAVGSNTEAFFGQGTRLTVV.

The rearrangement links TRBV24-1 to TRBJ1-2, with TRBD1 as a possible D gene (6 bases). The CDR3 sequence is 14 residues long. With 4 bases removed from V and 7 bases from J, the gap between germline ends came to 15 bases. The germline V gene has CDR1 KGHDR and CDR2 SFDVKD. The CDR3 spells CATSEPGQQGGYTF. Written as DNA, the CDR3 is TGTGCCACCAGTGAGCCCGGACAGCAGGGTGGCTACACCTTC.

This clonotype was counted ten times or more. V usage is TRBV6-1 and J usage is TRBJ2-5; possibly TRBD1 for D (6 bases). The CDR3 has 14 residues. Trimming stripped 6 bases from V and 0 bases from J, with 11 bases between. The V gene's germline CDR1 is MNHNS and CDR2 SASEGT. The CDR3 protein is CASRSGQYQETQYF. CDR3 DNA sequence: TGTGCCAGCAGATCCGGACAGTACCAAGAGACCCAGTACTTC.

This clonotype was seen repeatedly, ten times or more. The chain links TRBV20-1 to TRBJ1-1; D unclear. Trimming took 0 bases from V and 10 from J, leaving 6 bases between them. CDR3 size: 10 residues. Germline CDR1 reads DFQATT; CDR2 reads SNEGSKA (reference sequence). CDR3 sequence reads: CSARDEGAFF. The CDR3 DNA reads TGCAGTGCTAGAGATGAGGGAGCTTTCTTT.

DNA for the CDR3: TGTGCCAGCAGTTACTCAGGACGGCGCCAAGAGACCCAGTACTTC. The encoded protein is CASSYSGRRQETQYF. The rearrangement links TRBV7-2 to TRBJ2-5; D gene uncertain. CDR3 length: 15 amino acids. The ends were cut back, 6 bases at V and 1 base at J, with 15 bases in the middle. Germline V gives CDR1 SGHTA, CDR2 FQGNSA.

This clonotype was detected ten times or more. The genes are TRBV27 and TRBJ2-3; TRBD2 matches at 12 bases. Trimming cost V 5 bases and J 5 bases; bases outside gene matches: 5. In germline, CDR1 is MNHEY, CDR2 SMNVEV (reference sequence). The CDR3 length is 15 residues. DNA of the CDR3: TGTGCCAGCAGTGCTCTAGCGGGAGGGAGAGATACGCAGTATTTT. Residues: CASSALAGGRDTQYF.

Turning to this clonotype: A much more abundant neighbour one base away suggests this may be a read error. V usage is TRBV27 and J usage is TRBJ2-1; 8 bases fit TRBD1. CDR3 length: 13 amino acids. The germline V gene has CDR1 MNHEY and CDR2 SMNVEV (reference sequence). J was trimmed by 8 bases and V by 3 bases; bases with no gene match: 3. CDR3 amino acids: CASSFAGGDEQFF. Written as DNA, the CDR3 is TGTGCCAGCAGTTTTGCAGGGGGCGATGAGCAGTTCTTC.